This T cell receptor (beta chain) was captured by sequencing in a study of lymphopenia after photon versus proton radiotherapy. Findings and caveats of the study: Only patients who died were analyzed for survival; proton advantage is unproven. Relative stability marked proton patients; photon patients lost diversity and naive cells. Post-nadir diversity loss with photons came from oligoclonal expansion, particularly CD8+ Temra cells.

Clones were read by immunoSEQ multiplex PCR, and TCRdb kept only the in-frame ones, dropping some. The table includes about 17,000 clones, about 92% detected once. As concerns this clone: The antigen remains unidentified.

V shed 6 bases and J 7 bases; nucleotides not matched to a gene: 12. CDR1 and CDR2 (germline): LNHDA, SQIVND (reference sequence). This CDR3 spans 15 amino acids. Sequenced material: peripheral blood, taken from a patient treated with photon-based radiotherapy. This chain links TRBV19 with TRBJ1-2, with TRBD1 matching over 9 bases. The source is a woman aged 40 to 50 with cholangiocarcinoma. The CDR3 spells CASRDAGTGLFGYTF. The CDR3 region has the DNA TGTGCCAGTAGGGACGCCGGGACAGGGTTATTTGGCTACACCTTC.